This T cell receptor (beta chain) was retrieved from a study of T cells in tuberculosis (dated by TCRdb to the late 2010s). Broadly, across the study: In the study, CD1B tetramers and high-throughput TCR immunosequencing were combined to characterize T cells specific for the mycobacterial lipid antigen glucose monomycolate (GMM). IGRA-negative adolescents, IGRA-positive adolescents with latent tuberculosis and adults with active tuberculosis, ten per group, were compared in a South African clinical cohort.

Sequences MDHEN (CDR1) and SYDVKM (CDR2) are obtained from the germline V gene. There are 13 amino acids in the CDR3, from cysteine to phenylalanine inclusive. The read is trimmed to its CDR3 DNA, 39 bases read in frame from base 1. Here V drops 6 bases and J drops 1 base, and the junction holds 0 bases not matched to any gene. At study entry, a tuberculin skin test and the QuantiFERON-TB GOLD In-Tube IGRA were used to screen adolescents for latent tuberculosis infection. Unsorted cryopreserved PBMC were immunosequenced, covering on average approximately 96,000 T cells per clinical donor. Eleven high schools in the Worcester region of the Western Cape, South Africa, served as enrollment sites for adolescents aged 12 to 18 years. Ten or so M. tuberculosis-infected adolescents and roughly 10 uninfected adolescents were selected, with the two groups matched for age and sex. PBMC from adolescents were isolated by density centrifugation from freshly drawn heparinized blood and were then cryopreserved.

On the study overall, not on this receptor specifically: Clinical samples were chosen by availability of cryopreserved specimens, and active tuberculosis cases were adults while controls were adolescents. Smaller mean NN-distances to GMM-specific TCRs were observed in active tuberculosis TCR-alpha repertoires than in IGRA-negative controls, suggesting clonal expansion of GMM-specific TCRs. Shorter CDR3-alpha lengths in active tuberculosis patients partly drove the smaller NN-distances, and the TCR-beta difference was not statistically significant. Using GEM motif frequencies, a classifier achieved roughly 72% accuracy, whereas a classifier built on the diverse GMM-specific repertoire got to roughly 90% accuracy (AUROC 0.8 to 0.95).

The immunoSEQ multiplex PCR assay was used to generate TCR libraries, with TCR-beta and/or TCR-alpha/delta assays applied to each sample. The Illumina high-throughput platform was used to sequence the amplified TCR libraries. Turning to the authors' computational methods: Clustering and dimensionality reduction were performed using pairwise TCRdist distances among GMM-specific receptors from ex vivo sorted or in vitro expanded T cells. The score assigned to each clinical repertoire was mean NN-distance, meaning the average TCRdist to the nearest 10% of tetramer-positive reference sequences. GEM TCR motif frequency was calculated as the fraction of unique TCRs that matched known GEM sequences by V/J usage and CDR3 length. Active tuberculosis was classified by linear discriminant analysis with leave-one-out cross-validation, implemented in scikit-learn. TCRdb took this table from immuneACCESS and kept in-frame rearrangements with V and J called. Such tables lack part of the clones; where checked against another copy, unresolved V genes explain under half of the gap, and the rest is unexplained. V, J and clone size derive from that table, while D and trimming were established from the DNA sequence. The sample includes 35,000 to 50,000 clones, with about 95% observed a single time. The biggest ten clones account for less than 2% of the sample.

This clone showed up just once. Its binding antigen is unknown. One base away there is no much larger clone; base qualities are not given. Material for sequencing was PBMCs. The receptor chain draws on TRBV28 and TRBJ2-7; the central 10 bases match TRBD2. The origin of this receptor is a donor aged 5 to 30 with latent tuberculosis or without tuberculosis infection. Some clones in this sample may be carry-over from other donors' samples. For the CDR3, the sequence is CASRAGGSYEQYF. The DNA is TGTGCCAGCAGAGCGGGAGGGTCCTACGAGCAGTACTTC.